This T cell receptor (beta chain) was documented in a study of blood T cell repertoires in COVID-19 (dated by TCRdb to 2019 to 2021). For context, the study as a whole: Samples from collaborators originated in the United States, Italy and Spain and spanned both the acute and convalescent phases of COVID-19. A de-identified subject ID, COVID-19 status, age in years and sex were almost always included in the sample metadata. HLA class I and class II types, where available, came from metadata supplied by the sample provider rather than from assay-based typing. Samples came from the ongoing ImmuneRACE study (first 160 participants) plus 1,254 subjects from 6 global collaborators. The repertoires were released in a freely available public database meant as a resource for research on the immune response to SARS-CoV-2. The dataset comprised deeply sampled blood TCRbeta repertoires from subjects exposed to, actively infected with, or recovered from COVID-19. The prospective study material was composed of cDNA or gDNA derived from T cells, B-cell-depleted T cells, or PBMCs. Points the paper makes about the study in general: The quantity of clinical and demographic metadata differed by source and by participant and was supplied without curation.

TCRbeta CDR3 regions were amplified from genomic DNA by means of the immunoSEQ Assay, a bias-controlled multiplex PCR. Processing in the source paper ran as follows. Within the assay, amplification of reference gene primers was used to estimate how many nucleated cells each sample contained. To quantify the absolute abundance of each unique TCRbeta CDR3 rearrangement, sequence reads were collapsed and filtered. For each sample, productive Simpson clonality was calculated as the square root of Simpson's diversity index across productive rearrangements. The source is immuneACCESS, and TCRdb retained only in-frame sequences with V and J called. Part of the clones is not carried over; for the studies checked, unresolved V genes explain less than half of this, and the remainder is unexplained. V and J calls and clone size follow that table, whereas D and trimming were derived from the DNA. The sample table contains 150,000 to 200,000 clones; only one count was recorded for roughly four fifths of them. The leading ten clones occupy roughly 12% of the sample.

CDR1 and CDR2 were assigned from the germline V gene as SQVTM and ANQGSEA. The CDR3, from cysteine to phenylalanine, totals 11 residues. Only the CDR3 DNA is retained, 33 bases long and in frame from the first base. Deletion took 3 bases off V and 8 bases off J, with a span of 10 bases between the germline ends. As to this clone: Its binding antigen is unknown. No per-base quality is available; no much larger clone lies one base away.

One collaborating source in Seattle enrolled patients during active infection and followed them longitudinally through the course of disease. Each collaborating institution followed its own protocols to collect whole blood in K2EDTA tubes. Collaborator samples were shipped for TCRbeta analysis as frozen whole blood, isolated PBMCs, or DNA extracted from either sample type. The chain is made from TRBV29-1 and TRBJ1-2; a confident D gene designation cannot be given. This clonotype originated in a woman over 75 with COVID-19, enrolled during active disease. Material: peripheral blood. The sequenced DNA: TGCAGCGTTGAGCGGCGCGGAGGCTACACCTTC. This is translated as CSVERRGGYTF.